The TCR beta chain described here comes from a study of T cells in women clearing cervical HPV infection (dated by TCRdb to about 2018). Background on the whole study: The cases were 20 to 30 women with histologically confirmed HPV16-related CIN3 or worse, and 2 of those women had invasive cancers. Cases had a median age of around 34 years compared with roughly 37 for controls, and baseline characteristics showed no significant differences between the groups. Controls were 25 to 30 women whose single incident HPV16 infection cleared within 12 months without precancer or cancer developing. For cases, the median interval between lesion detection and blood sampling was around 160 days, with an interquartile range of about 85 to 210 days. Since only a few of the women had HLA typing available, the possibility that HLA type was acting as a confounder could not be ruled out. Case blood was taken at the visit when the lesion was first identified, whereas control blood was taken when infection was no longer detected. Five blinded duplicates per group were added as quality controls, so that 60 or so samples were obtained: around 50 participants and some 10 replicates. This exploratory proof-of-principle case-control study, nested within the Guanacaste HPV Natural History Study in Costa Rica, compared TCR repertoires among women with different cervical HPV16 outcomes. Cases and controls were matched on year of sample collection and on age within five years. In the parent cohort, some 10,000 women aged 18 or older were enrolled in Guanacaste, Costa Rica, during about 1992 to 1994 and then followed for under nine years.

The CDR3, from cysteine to phenylalanine, totals 16 residues. Part of the CDR3 DNA is given, 39 bases translated from base 1. The germline V gene (reference sequence) supplies CDR1 SSHAT and CDR2 FNYEAQ. Ends trimmed: V by 5 bases, J by 4 bases; bases unmatched to a gene: 9. Worth noting for this clone: Its antigen is currently not known. The CDR3 end is not reached by the read, which stops 3 residues before it; the germline J gene fills it in.

What the research found in general, with its limitations: Cases had lower TRBV6-7 relative abundance than controls (0.11% versus 0.16%; Bonferroni P = 0.0008). The cross-sectional design could not show whether associations preceded infection or resulted from it; effector/memory subsets and HPV-specific T cells were not isolated. TCR repertoire richness was significantly higher in CIN3+ cases than in controls across sequencing depths, while evenness did not differ. Cases were distinguished from controls with an estimated AUC of roughly 0.81 by random forest classifiers combining richness and V gene abundances. T-cell numbers per sample were unknown, so richness differences could reflect varying T-cell content rather than repertoire biology.

TCR beta CDR3 regions were amplified by multiplex PCR using the immunoSEQ assay from an average of approximately 1,200 ng genomic DNA per sample. The assay corrected primer bias using a complete synthetic TCR repertoire to establish an amplification baseline. The amplicons were sequenced on the Illumina platform. Per the original workflow: Sequence errors were corrected by clustering with frequency ratios and a modified nearest-neighbor algorithm, and the sequences were then analyzed in the immunoSEQ Analyzer using IMGT gene definitions. At each rarefaction depth, TCR richness and evenness were averaged over 20 rarefaction repeats, and samples with fewer sequences than the depth were excluded. Relative abundances of V, D and J genes were compared between groups using Wilcoxon rank sum tests, with FDR correction applied. In the blinded duplicates, the intraclass correlation was roughly 96% for TCR richness and averaged around 78% across 66 gene segments. Sourced from immuneACCESS, this table was stored by TCRdb with only in-frame sequences that have V and J called. A share of the clones is absent; for the studies checked, an unresolved V gene accounts for under half, and the remainder has no known explanation. D and trimming come from the DNA, and the V and J calls and clone size come from that table. The data table for this sample lists 48,000 or so clones. Of the sample, about 1.6% is held by the ten largest clones.

Every participant had a single incident cervical HPV16 infection, and women with prevalent HPV16 infections were excluded. Cervical HPV DNA was detected with MY09/MY11 PCR, and genotyping was done by dot-blot hybridization. Roughly 15 mL of heparinized blood was centrifuged, after which the buffy coat was aliquoted, frozen at -30 degrees C, and then stored at -80 degrees C. QIAGEN kits were used to extract genomic DNA from buffy coat specimens. Source material: blood buffy coat. The chain is made from TRBV7-7 and TRBJ2-5; a stretch of 11 junction bases matches TRBD2. The receptor was isolated from a woman aged 18 to 75 with a cervical HPV16 infection that either progressed to CIN3+ or cleared (not recorded which). The CDR3 bases that were read are TGTGCCAGCAGCCCAAGCCCCCTAGCGGGAGGAGAGACC. Its protein is CASSPSPLAGGET. The entire CDR3 protein is CASSPSPLAGGETQYF.